The 20 T cell receptor beta chains below come from one sample, sequenced in a study of monozygotic twins with inflammatory bowel disease. TCRdb reprocessed the 5' RACE reads, with one entry per CDR3 protein and no DNA. The specimen's table records about 380,000 distinct CDR3 sequences. What was sequenced was blood. These TCRs come from a human donor with ulcerative colitis or Crohn's disease, or a healthy co-twin of an affected twin (not recorded which).

The chain carries TRBV5-1 and TRBJ1-5; TCRdb's D call, TRBD1, is unchecked because there is no DNA. CDR1 and CDR2 (germline): SGHRS, YFSETQ. This CDR3 contains 16 residues. CDR3 in amino acids: CASSLGGQIINQPQHF.

The chain employs TRBV6-1 and TRBJ1-5; there is no DNA to check the TCRdb D call of TRBD1. CDR1 and CDR2 from the germline V gene are MNHNS and SASEGT. The length of the CDR3 is 14 residues. CDR3 loop: CASSRGGSNQPQHF.

This chain uses TRBV7-2 with TRBJ1-2. The CDR3 is made up of 14 amino acids. Germline V gives CDR1 SGHTA, CDR2 FQGNSA. The CDR3 sequence is CASSFSPGNYGYTF.

This chain uses TRBV9 with TRBJ2-1. The CDR3 loop spans 16 amino acids. From germline, CDR1 is SGDLS and CDR2 YYNGEE. CDR3 sequence reads: CASSVSPHSSYNEQFF.

The V gene is TRBV7-8, the J gene TRBJ2-1; TCRdb returns TRBD2, unconfirmable since there is no DNA. The CDR3 extends over 19 amino acids. Per germline, CDR1 SGHVS and CDR2 FQNEAQ. CDR3: CASSLRGRGGQGPYNEQFF.

V gene TRBV20-1 combines with J gene TRBJ1-4; TCRdb's D call, TRBD1, is unchecked because there is no DNA. The CDR3 extends over 14 amino acids. Germline V CDR1 and CDR2: DFQATT, SNEGSKA (reference sequence). The chain's CDR3 is CSAIPGTGNEKLFF.

The chain links TRBV11-2 to TRBJ2-5. Germline CDR1 is SGHAT and CDR2 is FQNNGV. The CDR3 runs 16 residues. Here the CDR3 reads CASSLVDGYQGETQYF.

The chain recombines TRBV6-5 with TRBJ2-1; TCRdb proposes TRBD2, but this gene call is untestable without DNA. The CDR3 has 15 residues. Per germline, CDR1 MNHEY and CDR2 SVGAGI. The CDR3 reads CASSYRTRSYNEQFF.

The CDR3 spells CASLTTVPGPSGEKLFF. The chain recombines TRBV7-9 with TRBJ1-4. The CDR3 covers 17 residues. Germline CDR1 and CDR2: SEHNR and FQNEAQ (reference sequence).

The V call is TRBV7-2, the J call TRBJ1-2; TCRdb's D call of TRBD1 is untestable without DNA. Germline CDR1 is SGHTA and CDR2 is FQGNSA. This CDR3 contains 14 residues. CDR3 sequence reads: CASSWAGTGTGYTF.

The V and J genes are TRBV7-8 and TRBJ2-3; no DNA is available, so the TRBD1 call from TCRdb remains unchecked. The CDR3 has 13 residues. Germline V gene sequence: CDR1 SGHVS, CDR2 FQNEAQ. This chain's CDR3 is CATRDRWTDTQYF.

The genes are TRBV7-2 and TRBJ2-5; the TRBD1 assignment by TCRdb is unverifiable without DNA. The CDR3 length is 14 residues. Germline values: CDR1 SGHTA, CDR2 FQGNSA. CDR3: CASSSRGSQETQYF.

The chain joins TRBV6-2 or TRBV6-3 to TRBJ1-5; the TCRdb call, TRBD1, lacks DNA for checking. The CDR3 consists of 13 residues. CDR1 and CDR2 (germline): MNHEY, SVGEGT. CDR3 region: CASNHPGGQPQHF.

The V gene is TRBV11-2, the J gene TRBJ1-1. Per germline, CDR1 SGHAT and CDR2 FQNNGV. The CDR3 spans 15 residues. The CDR3 here is CASSFRGVGNTEAFF.

J is TRBJ2-2 and V is TRBV5-1; the TRBD2 assignment by TCRdb is unverifiable without DNA. CDR3 size: 14 residues. Germline V gene sequence: CDR1 SGHRS, CDR2 YFSETQ. CDR3 loop: CASSLWPNTGELFF.

The chain combines TRBV29-1 with TRBJ2-7; TCRdb proposes TRBD1, but this gene call is untestable without DNA. The germline gives CDR1 SQVTM, CDR2 ANQGSEA. This CDR3 has 16 amino acids. The CDR3 loop is CSVEWARQGISYEQYF.

The chain links TRBV11-2 to TRBJ1-4. The CDR3 has 18 amino acids. In germline, CDR1 is SGHAT, CDR2 FQNNGV. CDR3: CASSLVSTLRTPNEKLFF. Together with reference TRBV11-2 and TRBJ1-4, the CDR3 gives the full variable domain: EAGVAQSPRYKIIEKRQSVAFWCNPISGHATLYWYQQILGQGPKLLIQFQNNGVVDDSQLPKDRFSAERLKGVDSTLKIQPAKLEDSAVYLCASSLVSTLRTPNEKLFFGSGTQLSVL.

The chain has TRBV7-2 and TRBJ1-1; the TCRdb D gene call, TRBD1, has no DNA to confirm it. Germline V gene lookup returns CDR1 SGHTA and CDR2 FQGNSA. The CDR3 covers 13 residues. The CDR3 is CASIWSGGPEAFF.

The chain employs TRBV18 and TRBJ2-7; TCRdb reports TRBD1, a call that lacks DNA to check it against. Germline V lookup: CDR1 KGHSH, CDR2 LQKENI. The CDR3 runs 15 residues. The chain's CDR3 is CASSPPGTGKVQQYF.

The V gene is TRBV9, the J gene TRBJ1-6; the TRBD1 assignment by TCRdb is unverifiable without DNA. CDR3 length equals 17 residues. The V gene's germline CDR1 is SGDLS and CDR2 YYNGEE. Here the CDR3 reads CASSVARGWDLNSPLHF.